This T cell receptor beta chain originates from a study of blood T cell repertoires in COVID-19. Looking at the study overall: COVID-19 samples from acute and convalescent phases originated in the United States, Italy and Spain. In each case, the material was cDNA or gDNA derived from T cells, B-cell-depleted T cells, or PBMCs.

The CDR3 has 15 residues. CDR1 is SQVTM, CDR2 ANQGSEA, per germline. V gave up 6 bases and J gave up 5 bases; unmatched junction bases: 12. Source study methods: Amplifying reference gene primers gave estimates of nucleated cell counts. The data were produced by immunoSEQ multiplex PCR, yet TCRdb's version contains in-frame clones alone and is incomplete. V and J calls plus clone size are reproduced from that table; the DNA served to infer D and trimming. The table has about 100,000 clones, over 80% seen once. This sequence joins TRBV29-1 and TRBJ1-2; 10 positions match TRBD1. The TCR was taken from a man aged 50-59 years with active or convalescent COVID-19. Sequencing used peripheral blood. The DNA of the CDR3 is TGCAGCGTCCCCCGGGGGACAGGGGACGGGTATGGCTACACCTTC. Translated: CSVPRGTGDGYGYTF.